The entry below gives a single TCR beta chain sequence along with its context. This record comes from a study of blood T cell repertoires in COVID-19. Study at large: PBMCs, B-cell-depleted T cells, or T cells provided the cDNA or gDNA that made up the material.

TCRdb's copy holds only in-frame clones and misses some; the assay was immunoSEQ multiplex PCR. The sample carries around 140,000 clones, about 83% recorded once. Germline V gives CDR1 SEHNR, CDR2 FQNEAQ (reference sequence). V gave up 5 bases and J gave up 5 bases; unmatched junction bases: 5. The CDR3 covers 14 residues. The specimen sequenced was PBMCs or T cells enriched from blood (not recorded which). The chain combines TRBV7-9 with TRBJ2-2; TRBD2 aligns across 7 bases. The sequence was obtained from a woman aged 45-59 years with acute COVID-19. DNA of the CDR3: TGTGCCAGCAGCCCGAGGGAGGGAACCGGGGAGCTGTTTTTT. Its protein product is CASSPREGTGELFF.